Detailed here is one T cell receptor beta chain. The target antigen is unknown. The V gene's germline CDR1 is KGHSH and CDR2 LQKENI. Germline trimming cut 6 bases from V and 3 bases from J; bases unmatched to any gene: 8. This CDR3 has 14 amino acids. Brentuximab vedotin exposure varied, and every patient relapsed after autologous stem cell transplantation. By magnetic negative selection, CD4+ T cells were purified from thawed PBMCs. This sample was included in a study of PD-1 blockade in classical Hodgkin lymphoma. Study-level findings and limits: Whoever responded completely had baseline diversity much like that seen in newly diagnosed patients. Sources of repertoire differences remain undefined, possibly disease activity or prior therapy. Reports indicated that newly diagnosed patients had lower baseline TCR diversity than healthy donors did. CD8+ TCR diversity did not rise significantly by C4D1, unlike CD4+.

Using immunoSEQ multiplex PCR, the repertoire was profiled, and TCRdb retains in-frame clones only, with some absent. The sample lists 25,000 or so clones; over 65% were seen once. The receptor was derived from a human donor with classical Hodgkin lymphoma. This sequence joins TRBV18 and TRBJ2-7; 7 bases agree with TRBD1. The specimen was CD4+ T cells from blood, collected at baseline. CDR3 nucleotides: TGTGCCAGCTCTCACCGGGACAGTAGCTACGAGCAGTACTTC. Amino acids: CASSHRDSSYEQYF.